This T cell receptor beta chain was recovered during a study of blood T cell repertoires in COVID-19. About the study: Samples taken during acute and convalescent COVID-19 were collected in the United States, Italy and Spain. PBMCs, B-cell-depleted T cells, or T cells were the source of the cDNA or gDNA that made up the material.

The CDR3 spans 17 residues. The J segment lost 6 bases and the V segment lost 2 bases, leaving 9 bases of the junction unmatched. The germline V gene has CDR1 SGHTA and CDR2 FQGNSA. Under the authors' procedure: Amplification with reference gene primers provided the estimates of nucleated cell counts. Only in-frame clones appear in the TCRdb table, and some are missing; sequencing was by immunoSEQ multiplex PCR. Clonal size and the V and J genes are those of that table, whereas D and trimming came from the DNA. The data contain 150,000 or so clones, 80% to 85% of them singletons. The source of this sequence is a man younger than 35 with active or convalescent COVID-19. The specimen sequenced was peripheral blood. V gene TRBV7-2 combines with J gene TRBJ2-7, with 14 positions matching TRBD2. The CDR3: CASSLLPTSGRAGEQYF. The CDR3 DNA sequence: TGTGCCAGCAGCTTATTACCGACTAGCGGGAGGGCCGGCGAGCAGTACTTC.